A single sample gave rise to the 14 T cell receptor beta chains below, sequenced in a study of regulatory T cells in long-lasting Graves disease. Time point indicated: persistent/refractory GD, antithyroid drugs over 5 years with positive TRAb. RNA extracted from PBMCs served as the sequencing template. HTBI primers from iRepertoire and Arm-PCR of CDR3 regions yielded the TCR beta libraries. TCRdb used MiXCR to reprocess the multiplex PCR reads, holding one entry per CDR3 protein. The table lists 600,000 to 850,000 distinct CDR3 sequences, about 30% of them singletons. The sample was peripheral blood mononuclear cells (PBMCs), taken when the disease was refractory, from a patient treated with antithyroid drugs. The receptors come from a female donor with Graves disease.

This clonotype was observed a handful of times. V and J are TRBV28 and TRBJ1-5, with 8 bases lining up with TRBD1. This CDR3 has 16 amino acids. V lost 5 bases to trimming and J lost 3 bases; unmatched junction nucleotides: 9. Germline-derived CDR1 and CDR2 are MDHEN and SYDVKM. The DNA for the CDR3 is TGTGCCAGCAGTAAAACAGGGGGGGCAAACAATCAGCCCCAGCATTTT. This encodes CASSKTGGANNQPQHF.

This clonotype has just a few counts. The V and J genes are TRBV6-1 and TRBJ1-5, with 8 nucleotides matching TRBD1. CDR1 MNHNS and CDR2 SASEGT come from the germline V gene. V was pared by 5 bases and J by 2 bases, with 8 bases of the junction left unmatched. The CDR3 is 16 residues long. CDR3 sequence (DNA): TGTGCCAGCAGTCCGACAGGGGCCGGGGGCAATCAGCCCCAGCATTTT. It yields the protein CASSPTGAGGNQPQHF.

This clonotype was seen a few times. The V and J genes are TRBV29-1 and TRBJ2-7; possibly TRBD2 for D (6 bases). This CDR3 spans 13 amino acids. V was shortened by 4 bases and J by 7 bases, with 17 bases between the two germline ends. Per germline, CDR1 SQVTM and CDR2 ANQGSEA. Written as DNA, the CDR3 is TGCAGCGTTGGTCGGGAGAATTTGGCGGAGCAGTACTTC. Translated: CSVGRENLAEQYF.

This clonotype was observed at least ten times. The chain uses TRBV6-1 and TRBJ1-2, with a weak D call TRBD1 (5 bases). CDR1 is MNHNS and CDR2 is SASEGT in the germline V gene. The V and J ends lost 5 bases and 6 bases respectively, with 13 bases between them. CDR3 length: 13 residues. CDR3 in amino acids: CASSPRWGDGYTF. The DNA for the CDR3 is TGTGCCAGCAGTCCCAGGTGGGGGGATGGCTACACCTTC.

The V and J genes are TRBV20-1 and TRBJ1-1; D perhaps matches TRBD1 (5 bases). Trimming left V 2 bases short and J 3 bases short, with 13 bases between. This CDR3 has 14 amino acids. Germline V gene data show CDR1 as DFQATT and CDR2 as SNEGSKA (reference sequence). CDR3 region: CSARSGVGDTEAFF. CDR3 DNA: TGCAGTGCTAGATCTGGGGTGGGGGACACTGAAGCTTTCTTT.

Ten or more counts support this clonotype. The V and J genes are TRBV6-1 and TRBJ2-7, with 10 bases aligning to TRBD2. Germline V gene data show CDR1 as MNHNS and CDR2 as SASEGT. The CDR3 runs to 14 residues. Trimming removed 5 bases from V and 7 bases from J; junction bases left unmatched: 8. CDR3 nucleotide sequence: TGTGCCAGCAGTCGCACTAGCGGGAAGTCTGAGCAGTACTTC. Translation gives CASSRTSGKSEQYF.

In this sample, this clonotype turned up a few times. The chain joins TRBV11-2 to TRBJ1-4; no definite D call. V was pared by 1 base and J by 3 bases, with 6 bases between. Germline lookup yields CDR1 SGHAT and CDR2 FQNNGV. The CDR3 is 14 residues long. DNA for the CDR3: TGTGCCAGCAGCTTAGGGGTGGCTAATGAAAAACTGTTTTTT. Encoded protein: CASSLGVANEKLFF. Combining the CDR3 with reference TRBV11-2 and TRBJ1-4 gives the whole variable domain EAGVAQSPRYKIIEKRQSVAFWCNPISGHATLYWYQQILGQGPKLLIQFQNNGVVDDSQLPKDRFSAERLKGVDSTLKIQPAKLEDSAVYLCASSLGVANEKLFFGSGTQLSVL.

Only a few counts were recorded for this clonotype. The rearrangement joins TRBV19 to TRBJ2-7; D not resolved. Germline V gene sequence: CDR1 LNHDA, CDR2 SQIVND (reference sequence). This CDR3 spans 13 amino acids. Between the trimmed V and J ends, which lost 6 bases and 4 bases, there was a span of 13 bases. The CDR3 sequence is CASSPRVAYEQYF. The DNA for the CDR3 is TGTGCCAGTAGCCCCCGGGTCGCGTACGAGCAGTACTTC.

This rearrangement joins TRBV5-5 to TRBJ1-1, with D tentatively TRBD1 (5 bases). Germline V CDR1 and CDR2: SGHKS, YYEKEE (reference sequence). V dropped 0 bases and J dropped 4 bases, with 16 bases sitting between them. CDR3 size: 16 residues. Written as DNA, the CDR3 is TGTGCCAGCAGCTTGGTGCCAGGGTCTTTGGGCACTGAAGCTTTCTTT. Protein product: CASSLVPGSLGTEAFF. The full variable domain, rest sourced from reference TRBV5-5 and TRBJ1-1, is DAGVTQSPTHLIKTRGQQVTLRCSPISGHKSVSWYQQVLGQGPQFIFQYYEKEERGRGNFPDRFSARQFPNYSSELNVNALLLGDSALYLCASSLVPGSLGTEAFFGQGTRLTVV.

The chain carries TRBV30 and TRBJ2-5; perhaps TRBD1 as D (6 bases). Germline CDR1 and CDR2: GTSNPN and SVGIG (reference sequence). V was cut by 5 bases and J by 4 bases, with 11 bases left in between. The CDR3 runs 12 residues. This chain's CDR3 is CAWSDSTETQYF. The CDR3, as DNA: TGTGCCTGGTCGGACAGTACAGAGACCCAGTACTTC.

The V and J genes are TRBV20-1 and TRBJ1-1; maybe TRBD1 (6 bases). Germline values: CDR1 DFQATT, CDR2 SNEGSKA (reference sequence). V was shortened by 4 bases and J by 4 bases, with 16 bases between the two germline ends. This CDR3 is built from 14 residues. The CDR3 sequence is CSAMTLMTGTEAFF. In nucleotides, the CDR3 is TGCAGTGCTATGACCTTAATGACAGGCACTGAAGCTTTCTTT.

There are a few counts of this clonotype. This rearrangement joins TRBV2 to TRBJ2-7; 14 bases align to TRBD2. J lost 5 bases, V lost 6 bases, and 3 bases had no gene match. The CDR3 is made up of 14 amino acids. Germline CDR1 is SNHLY and CDR2 is FYNNEI. The CDR3 sequence: CASSETSGRDEQYF. Here the CDR3 DNA reads TGTGCCAGCAGCGAGACTAGCGGGAGGGACGAGCAGTACTTC.

The V call is TRBV12-3 or TRBV12-4, the J call TRBJ1-3; D ambiguous. CDR3 length equals 16 residues. Trimming removed 0 bases at V and 0 bases at J, with 9 bases between. The CDR3 coding sequence is TGTGCCAGCAGTTTAGCGCTGAGAGACTCTGGAAACACCATATATTTT. Amino acid sequence: CASSLALRDSGNTIYF.

This chain connects TRBV6-2 or TRBV6-3 to TRBJ2-1, with TRBD2 matching 9 bases. Losses at the gene ends were 6 bases for V and 7 bases for J; bases not matched to a gene: 7. The germline CDR1 and CDR2 sequences are MNHEY and SVGEGT. The CDR3 runs 14 residues. This chain's CDR3 is CASRTYTSGNEQFF. CDR3 bases: TGTGCCAGCAGAACCTATACTAGCGGGAATGAGCAGTTCTTC.